This T cell receptor (beta chain) comes out of a study of blood T cell repertoires in COVID-19. Overall study context: Spain, Italy and the United States supplied samples that represented acute and convalescent COVID-19. T cells, B-cell-depleted T cells, or PBMCs supplied cDNA or gDNA.

Produced via immunoSEQ multiplex PCR; TCRdb's table is partial and in-frame only. The sample lists 500,000 or so clones, approximately 86% occurring once. Note on this clone: At the DNA level, this CDR3 is encoded by other sequences in the same sample as well.

Two consecutive negative NP/OP PCR tests, clearance, or resolved symptoms defined Cohort 3 recovery. This CDR3 is 13 amino acids long. From germline, CDR1 is MNHEY and CDR2 SVGAGI. Deletions cut 2 bases from V and 4 bases from J, with 8 bases between. V and J are TRBV6-5 and TRBJ1-1, with D possibly being TRBD1 (5 bases). The TCR was taken from a woman under 30 who had recovered from COVID-19. The specimen was PBMCs or T cells enriched from blood (not recorded which). The CDR3 is CASSYRGSTEAFF. The CDR3 DNA sequence: TGTGCCAGCAGTTACAGGGGCAGCACTGAAGCTTTCTTT.